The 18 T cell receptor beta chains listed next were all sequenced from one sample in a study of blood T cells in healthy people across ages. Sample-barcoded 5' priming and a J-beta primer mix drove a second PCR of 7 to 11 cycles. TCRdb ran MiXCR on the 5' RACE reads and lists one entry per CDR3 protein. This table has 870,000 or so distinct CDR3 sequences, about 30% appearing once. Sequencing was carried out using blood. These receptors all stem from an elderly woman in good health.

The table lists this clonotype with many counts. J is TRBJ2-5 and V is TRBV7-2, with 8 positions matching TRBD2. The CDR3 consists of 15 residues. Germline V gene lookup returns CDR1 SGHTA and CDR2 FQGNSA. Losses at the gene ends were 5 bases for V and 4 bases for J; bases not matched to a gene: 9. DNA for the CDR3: TGTGCCAGCAGCCTCTTAGCGGGGTTAGGAGAGACCCAGTACTTC. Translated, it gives CASSLLAGLGETQYF.

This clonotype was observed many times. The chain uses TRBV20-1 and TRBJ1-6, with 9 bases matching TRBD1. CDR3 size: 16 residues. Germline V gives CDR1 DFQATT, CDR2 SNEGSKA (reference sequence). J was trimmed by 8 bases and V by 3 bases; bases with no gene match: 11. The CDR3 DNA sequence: TGCAGTGCTAGTTGGGGACAGGGCGCGGTGTATTCACCCCTCCACTTT. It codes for CSASWGQGAVYSPLHF.

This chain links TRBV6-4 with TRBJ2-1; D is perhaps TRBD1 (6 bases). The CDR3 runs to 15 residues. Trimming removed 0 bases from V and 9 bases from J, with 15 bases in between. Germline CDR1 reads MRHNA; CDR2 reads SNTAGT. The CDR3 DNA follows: TGTGCCAGCAGTGACTCTAACAGGGAAAGTGGTGAGCAGTTCTTC. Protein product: CASSDSNRESGEQFF.

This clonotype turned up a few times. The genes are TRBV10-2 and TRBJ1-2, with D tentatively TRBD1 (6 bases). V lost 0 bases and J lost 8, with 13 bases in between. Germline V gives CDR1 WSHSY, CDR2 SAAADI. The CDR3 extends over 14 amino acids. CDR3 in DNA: TGCGCCAGCAGTGAGTCGCGGGGGAGGGGGGGCTACACCTTC. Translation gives CASSESRGRGGYTF.

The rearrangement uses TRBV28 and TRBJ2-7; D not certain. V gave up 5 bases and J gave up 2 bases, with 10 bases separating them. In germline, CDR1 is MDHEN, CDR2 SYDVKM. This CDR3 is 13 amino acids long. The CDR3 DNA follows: TGTGCCAGCAGTAGACAAAGCGCCTACGAGCAGTACTTC. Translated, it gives CASSRQSAYEQYF.

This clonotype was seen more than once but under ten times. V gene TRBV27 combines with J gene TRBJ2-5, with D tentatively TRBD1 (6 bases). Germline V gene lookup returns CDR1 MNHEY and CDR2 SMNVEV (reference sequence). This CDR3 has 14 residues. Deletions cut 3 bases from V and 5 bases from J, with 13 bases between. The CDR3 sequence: CASSFRGTQETQYF. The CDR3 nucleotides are TGTGCCAGCAGTTTTAGAGGGACACAGGAGACCCAGTACTTC.

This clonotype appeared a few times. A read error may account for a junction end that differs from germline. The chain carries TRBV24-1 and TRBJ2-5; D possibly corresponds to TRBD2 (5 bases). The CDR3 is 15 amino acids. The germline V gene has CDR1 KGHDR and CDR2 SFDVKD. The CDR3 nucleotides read TGTGCCGCCAGTGCCCCGTTCCCCGGGGAAGAGACCCAGTACTTC. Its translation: CAASAPFPGEETQYF.

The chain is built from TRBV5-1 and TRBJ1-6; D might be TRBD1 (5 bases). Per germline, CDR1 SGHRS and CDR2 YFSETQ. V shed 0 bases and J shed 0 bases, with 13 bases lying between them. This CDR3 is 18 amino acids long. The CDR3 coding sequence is TGCGCCAGCAGCTTGGGGCAGGGACTGAGCTCCTATAATTCACCCCTCCACTTT. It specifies CASSLGQGLSSYNSPLHF.

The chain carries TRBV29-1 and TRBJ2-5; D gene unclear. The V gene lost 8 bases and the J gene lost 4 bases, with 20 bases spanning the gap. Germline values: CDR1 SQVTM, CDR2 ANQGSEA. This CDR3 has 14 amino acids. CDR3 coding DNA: TGCAGCCACACCCTATCGCGTGGGGTAGAGACCCAGTACTTC. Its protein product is CSHTLSRGVETQYF.

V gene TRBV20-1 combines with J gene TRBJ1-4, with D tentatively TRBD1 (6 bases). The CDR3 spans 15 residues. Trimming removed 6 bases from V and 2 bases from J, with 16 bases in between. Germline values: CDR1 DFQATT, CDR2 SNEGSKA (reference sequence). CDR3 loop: CSAVQGRWTNEKLFF. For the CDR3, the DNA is TGCAGTGCAGTACAGGGTCGGTGGACTAATGAAAAACTGTTTTTT.

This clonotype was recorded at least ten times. The DNA of the CDR3 is TGCGCCAGCAGCCGGACTAGCGGGGGGGTAGGCTCCTACAATGAGCAGTTCTTC. It codes for CASSRTSGGVGSYNEQFF. The rearrangement links TRBV5-1 to TRBJ2-1; 15 bases align to TRBD2. The CDR3 has 18 residues. Per the germline V gene, CDR1 is SGHRS and CDR2 is YFSETQ. V lost 4 bases and J lost 0; bases outside the gene matches: 5.

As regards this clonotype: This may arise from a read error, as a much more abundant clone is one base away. CDR3 sequence reads: CASSQTQGRDNEQYF. The CDR3 nucleotides read TGTGCCAGCAGCCAAACTCAGGGTCGCGACAATGAGCAGTACTTC. The rearrangement uses TRBV14 and TRBJ2-7, with a possible D match to TRBD1 (5 bases). The CDR3 has 15 residues. Trimming shortened V by 2 bases and J by 7 bases, and 18 bases separated the two germline ends. Germline CDR1 SGHDN, CDR2 FVKESK.

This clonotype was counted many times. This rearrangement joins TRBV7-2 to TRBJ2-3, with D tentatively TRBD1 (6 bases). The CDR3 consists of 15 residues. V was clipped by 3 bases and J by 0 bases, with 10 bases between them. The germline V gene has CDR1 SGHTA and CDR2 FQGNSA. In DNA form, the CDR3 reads TGTGCCAGCAGCTTTACAGGGTCTAGCACAGATACGCAGTATTTT. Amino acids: CASSFTGSSTDTQYF.

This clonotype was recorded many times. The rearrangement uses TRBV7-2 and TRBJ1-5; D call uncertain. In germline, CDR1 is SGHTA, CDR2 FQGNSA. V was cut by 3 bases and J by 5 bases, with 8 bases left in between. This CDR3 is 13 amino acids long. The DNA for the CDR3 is TGTGCCAGCAGCTTTATTGTGGATCAGCCCCAGCATTTT. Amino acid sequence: CASSFIVDQPQHF.

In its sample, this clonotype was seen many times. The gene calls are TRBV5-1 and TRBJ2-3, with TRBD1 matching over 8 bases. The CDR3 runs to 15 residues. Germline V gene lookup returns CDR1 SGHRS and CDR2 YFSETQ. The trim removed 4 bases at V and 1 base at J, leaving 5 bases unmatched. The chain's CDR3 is CASSRLDRGTDTQYF. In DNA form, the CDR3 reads TGCGCCAGCAGCCGATTGGACAGGGGCACAGATACGCAGTATTTT.

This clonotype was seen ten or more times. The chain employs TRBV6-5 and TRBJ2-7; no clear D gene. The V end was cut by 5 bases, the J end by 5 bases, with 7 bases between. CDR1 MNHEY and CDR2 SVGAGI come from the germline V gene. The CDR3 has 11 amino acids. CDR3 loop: CASSIADEQYF. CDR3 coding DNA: TGTGCCAGCAGTATAGCAGACGAGCAGTACTTC.

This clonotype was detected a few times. The CDR3 loop reads CSARAKVAVGYSYTF. The DNA of the CDR3 is TGCAGTGCTAGGGCCAAGGTTGCGGTAGGTTACAGCTACACCTTC. The chain has TRBV20-1 and TRBJ1-2; D unclear. This CDR3 has 15 residues. Germline lookup yields CDR1 DFQATT and CDR2 SNEGSKA (reference sequence). Trimming pared 3 bases from V and 9 bases from J, leaving 23 bases between.

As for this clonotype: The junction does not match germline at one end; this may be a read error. CDR3 in DNA: TGTGCCAGCAGCTTAGTTTGGGGGGACCAAGAAAACATTCGGTACTTC. Its translation is CASSLVWGDQENIRYF. The chain employs TRBV7-2 and TRBJ2-4; tentatively, D is TRBD2 (6 bases). The CDR3 is made up of 16 amino acids. The germline gives CDR1 SGHTA, CDR2 FQGNSA.